The present T cell receptor beta chain was sequenced within a study of blood T cell repertoires in COVID-19. Study-wide context: Acute and convalescent COVID-19 specimens originated in the United States, Italy and Spain.

The CDR3 runs 13 residues. Trimming removed 4 bases at V and 1 base at J, with 8 bases between. Germline V gene data show CDR1 as LNHDA and CDR2 as SQIVND (reference sequence). The repertoire was sequenced with immunoSEQ multiplex PCR; TCRdb's copy has only in-frame clones and lacks some. The sample carries 80,000 or so clones, around four fifths recorded once. Material: peripheral blood. This clonotype originated in a human donor in a cohort sampled during active COVID-19. The chain is built from TRBV19 and TRBJ2-7, with D unresolved. This CDR3 is CASSRTSSYEQYF. CDR3 bases: TGTGCCAGTAGTAGAACGAGTTCCTACGAGCAGTACTTC.